The clone carrying this T cell receptor beta chain was seen a handful of times. Its specificity is unknown. V was pared by 4 bases and J by 5 bases, with 7 bases between. The CDR3 contains 12 residues. The germline gives CDR1 MNHNY, CDR2 SVGAGI (reference sequence). This entry comes from a study of CD8 T cells in Susac syndrome. Study-wide context: Among sequenced Susac syndrome patients, more than five had active disease and eight were in remission. Blood was drawn from Susac syndrome patients while they were therapy-naive, on corticosteroids, or on intravenous immunoglobulin alone.

The RNA input was about 0.45 to 1 ug, and it was reverse transcribed with random hexamers. The authors amplified TCR beta CDR3 across 54 Vbeta and 13 Jbeta using immunoSEQ multiplex PCR. TCRdb re-called the immunoSEQ multiplex PCR reads with MiXCR, one entry per CDR3 protein. The table lists roughly 89,000 distinct CDR3 sequences, roughly 96% of them singletons. Study-level results: Susac CD8+ cells expanded clonally the most in TEMRA cells and in active patients.

The sample was CD8+ T cells from PBMCs. This chain uses TRBV6-6 with TRBJ2-3; D possibly corresponds to TRBD1 (5 bases). The TCR sequence derives from a human donor with Susac syndrome. CDR3 sequence reads: CASSLGEDTQYF. Written as DNA, the CDR3 is TGTGCCAGCAGTTTAGGGGAAGATACGCAGTATTTT.